In its sample, the clone carrying this T cell receptor beta chain was seen a few times. The antigen is unknown. This sample stems from a study of early T cells in non-severe SARS-CoV-2 infection. Looking at the study overall: The sequenced material was bulk RNA from unsorted whole blood, and its chains were unpaired. Study conclusions and caveats: Matching results from VDJdb favored anti-spike CD8 responses, leaving private and CD4 specificities undetected.

V was clipped by 5 bases and J by 9 bases, with 17 bases between them. The CDR3 sequence is 14 residues long. From germline, CDR1 is MDHEN and CDR2 SYDVKM. Each CDR3 protein gets one entry after TCRdb re-called the 5' RACE reads with MiXCR. The sample holds some 36,000 distinct CDR3 sequences, 5.5% to 8% seen once. Source: whole blood, taken at baseline. The TCR comes from an adult who was a healthcare worker with PCR-confirmed SARS-CoV-2 infection or an uninfected control (not recorded which). This sequence joins TRBV28 and TRBJ2-1, with D perhaps given as TRBD1 or TRBD2 (5 bases each). Here the CDR3 reads CASSTNLGVGEQFF. In DNA form, the CDR3 reads TGTGCCAGCAGTACCAATCTGGGGGTAGGTGAGCAGTTCTTC.